Presented here are 14 T cell receptor beta chains from one specimen sequenced in a study of beta chain features in type 1 diabetes. Whole-study findings and limits: Within each of all four CD4+ subsets, Type 1 diabetes patients had TCRB CDR3s that were moderately but significantly shorter.

All of the isolated RNA was reverse transcribed, so expressed TCRB transcripts were sequenced. The assay was immunoSEQ multiplex PCR, and TCRdb's table has in-frame clones only and misses some. Of some 270,000 clones in the sample, around 9.9% were seen once. What these receptors recognize is not known. Input material: naive CD4+ T cells from blood. Receptors were obtained from a man aged 25 to 45 with type 1 diabetes.

A few counts support this clone. V gene TRBV5-1 combines with J gene TRBJ2-7; D uncertain. The germline gives CDR1 SGHRS, CDR2 YFSETQ. Trimming left V 4 bases short and J 6 bases short, with 8 bases between. This CDR3 spans 11 amino acids. The CDR3 DNA reads TGCGCCAGCAGCAGTTCGGGCGAGCAGTACTTC. It yields the protein CASSSSGEQYF.

V gene TRBV5-1 combines with J gene TRBJ2-1, with TRBD1 as a possible D gene (6 bases). CDR3 size: 14 residues. Germline-derived CDR1 and CDR2 are SGHRS and YFSETQ. V was clipped by 7 bases and J by 7 bases, with 18 bases between them. The CDR3 bases are TGCGCCAGCCGAATGCCAGGGGTGACGAATGAGCAGTTCTTC. The encoded protein is CASRMPGVTNEQFF.

As for this clone: Mismatch with germline at one junction end may stem from a read error. This chain links TRBV28 with TRBJ1-1, with D perhaps TRBD1 (5 bases). The CDR3 is 11 residues long. CDR1 is MDHEN and CDR2 is SYDVKM in the germline V gene. The CDR3 region has the DNA TGTGCCAGCGTCCTCGGGACTGAGGCTTTCTTT. This encodes CASVLGTEAFF.

V usage is TRBV5-4 and J usage is TRBJ2-5; 8 nucleotides match TRBD2. J gave up 5 bases and V 2 bases, and 2 bases lay outside the gene matches. The germline gives CDR1 SGHNT, CDR2 YYREEE (reference sequence). The CDR3 is made up of 13 amino acids. The CDR3 sequence: CASSFSGIETQYF. CDR3 in DNA: TGTGCCAGCAGCTTTAGCGGGATCGAGACCCAGTACTTC.

The chain joins TRBV2 to TRBJ2-3; 7 bases agree with TRBD1. Germline V gene lookup returns CDR1 SNHLY and CDR2 FYNNEI. The ends lost 6 bases at V and 2 bases at J; junction bases unmatched: 2. This CDR3 has 13 residues. CDR3 sequence: CASRDRFTDTQYF. In DNA, the CDR3 is TGTGCCAGCAGGGACAGGTTCACAGATACGCAGTATTTT.

The DNA for the CDR3 is TGTGCCAGCAGAGCAGACGGAGCCTACGAGCAGTACTTC. Amino acids: CASRADGAYEQYF. The rearrangement links TRBV25-1 to TRBJ2-7; D ambiguous. Per the germline V gene, CDR1 is MGHDK and CDR2 is SYGVNS. CDR3 length: 13 amino acids. Between the trimmed V and J ends, which lost 6 bases and 2 bases, there was a span of 11 bases.

This clone was found a few times. The chain uses TRBV2 and TRBJ2-1, with TRBD1 identical over 9 bases. The CDR3 consists of 15 residues. Germline V gene sequence: CDR1 SNHLY, CDR2 FYNNEI. The ends lost 1 base at V and 4 bases at J; junction bases unmatched: 2. CDR3 nucleotides: TGTGCCAGCAGTGAAGGGACAGGGGCTTACAATGAGCAGTTCTTC. It translates to CASSEGTGAYNEQFF.

The DNA of the CDR3 is TGTGCCAGCAGCCCCGGGACTAGTCGAACCGGGGAGCTGTTTTTT. This sequence encodes CASSPGTSRTGELFF. The chain recombines TRBV7-3 with TRBJ2-2; 8 nucleotides line up with TRBD2. Germline V lookup: CDR1 SGHTA, CDR2 FQGTGA. The CDR3 sequence is 15 residues long. J gave up 5 bases and V 5 bases, and 7 bases lay outside the gene matches.

The V call is TRBV6-5, the J call TRBJ2-5; D may be TRBD2 (6 bases). Trimming stripped 5 bases from V and 4 bases from J, with 17 bases between. Germline-derived CDR1 and CDR2 are MNHEY and SVGAGI. There are 15 residues in the CDR3. CDR3 sequence: CASSPTLTRLETQYF. In nucleotides, the CDR3 is TGTGCCAGCAGTCCGACTTTGACTAGATTAGAGACCCAGTACTTC.

CDR3 sequence reads: CASTEWGDPTNTIYF. The CDR3 DNA reads as TGTGCCAGCACCGAGTGGGGGGATCCGACGAACACCATATATTTT. The chain is built from TRBV6-1 and TRBJ1-3; tentative D call: TRBD1 (5 bases). Germline CDR1 and CDR2: MNHNS and SASEGT. This CDR3 comprises 15 residues. V lost 7 bases to trimming and J lost 7 bases, with 20 bases between them.

This clone was observed a handful of times. CDR3 DNA sequence: TGTGCCAGCAGCCAGGGACAGGGGTTTGGTCAGCCCCAGCATTTT. Protein product: CASSQGQGFGQPQHF. The genes are TRBV27 and TRBJ1-5; TRBD1 agrees at 10 bases. The CDR3 consists of 15 residues. CDR1 and CDR2 (germline): MNHEY, SMNVEV (reference sequence). With 6 bases clipped from V and 6 bases from J, the junction kept 8 bases outside the gene matches.

The J gene is TRBJ2-1, the V gene TRBV4-3; no clear D gene. The V gene's germline CDR1 is LGHNA and CDR2 YSLEER. This CDR3 is built from 14 residues. The V end lost 1 base, the J end lost 6 bases, and 10 bases lay between the germline ends. CDR3 residues: CASSQGLFTNEQFF. Written as DNA, the CDR3 is TGCGCCAGCAGCCAAGGACTCTTTACCAATGAGCAGTTCTTC.

This clone was found a few times. The CDR3 DNA follows: TGTGCCAGCAGCTTAGGCCTAGCTCCAGATACGCAGTATTTT. This codes for CASSLGLAPDTQYF. The genes are TRBV11-2 and TRBJ2-3; tentative D call: TRBD2 (5 bases). The CDR3 loop spans 14 amino acids. Germline V gene lookup returns CDR1 SGHAT and CDR2 FQNNGV. Trimming pared 1 base from V and 4 bases from J, leaving 9 bases between.

The chain recombines TRBV5-4 with TRBJ2-3; 9 bases align to TRBD2. The CDR3 contains 17 residues. Unmatched junction bases numbered 13, after V lost 2 bases and J lost 6 bases. Looked up from germline, CDR1 is SGHNT and CDR2 is YYREEE (reference sequence). The CDR3 sequence: CASSLVAGGPDLDTQYF. As DNA, the CDR3 is TGTGCCAGCAGCTTAGTCGCGGGGGGGCCCGACCTGGATACGCAGTATTTT.